This T cell receptor (beta chain) comes out of a study of tumor-infiltrating T cells and Merkel cell polyomavirus. Study context: The T cells studied were CD8+ and recognized the Merkel cell polyomavirus KLL epitope. Patients at varying disease stages had median approximately 2.8-year follow-up, range 1.1–6.0. Treatment was non-standardized, spanning chemotherapy, radiation and immunotherapies. Study-wide results and caveats: T cells against other Merkel cell polyomavirus epitopes were not captured.

All patients' tumors stained robustly positive for Merkel cell polyomavirus Large T antigen by immunohistochemistry. Germline-derived CDR1 and CDR2 are MGHRA and YSYEKL. The CDR3 extends over 14 amino acids. V was trimmed by 3 bases and J by 6 bases, leaving 11 bases between them. A remark on this clone: The antigen is unknown.

Sequenced by immunoSEQ multiplex PCR; TCRdb stores in-frame clones only, minus some. The sample has more than 20,000 clones, around 90% seen once; the top ten hold less than 3%. The TCR comes from a man between 50 and 59 years old with Merkel cell carcinoma. The specimen sequenced was lymph node tissue. This chain connects TRBV4-1 to TRBJ2-2; a possible D gene is TRBD1 (6 bases). CDR3 nucleotide sequence: TGCGCCAGCAGCCAGCAACAGGGACCCGGGGAGCTGTTTTTT. This encodes CASSQQQGPGELFF.